One and the same sample provided the 9 T cell receptor beta chains below, sequenced in a study of PD-L1 blockade in urothelial cancer. Assay used: immunoSEQ multiplex PCR; TCRdb lists only in-frame clones, some missing. The profile shows under 40,000 clones, 90% of them singletons. This sample comprised PBMCs, obtained around atezolizumab (anti-PD-L1) treatment. The receptors come from a man in his 70s with urothelial cancer.

The chain has TRBV7-9 and TRBJ2-1; 10 positions match TRBD2. The CDR3 sequence is 15 residues long. CDR1 and CDR2 from the germline V gene are SEHNR and FQNEAQ (reference sequence). J gave up 7 bases and V 0 bases, and 3 bases lay outside the gene matches. In DNA, the CDR3 is TGTGCCAGCAGCTTAGCCACTAGCGGGGTAAATGAGCAGTTCTTC. It is translated as CASSLATSGVNEQFF.

Comment on this clone: It may be a read error: a sequence one base away is much more abundant. The same CDR3 is also encoded by other DNA sequences in this sample. This chain uses TRBV6-6 with TRBJ1-1; a weak D match, TRBD1 (5 bases). The CDR3 is 13 residues long. Trimming shortened V by 4 bases and J by 4 bases, and 10 bases separated the two germline ends. CDR1 is MNHNY, CDR2 SVGAGI, per germline (reference sequence). The CDR3 nucleotides read TGTGCCAGCAGTTTCCAGGGTGGCACTGAAGCTTTCTTT. The encoded protein is CASSFQGGTEAFF.

This clone was detected a few times. CDR3 sequence: CASSTGLNQPQHF. The DNA for the CDR3 is TGTGCCAGCAGCACAGGGCTCAATCAGCCCCAGCATTTT. The V gene is TRBV19, the J gene TRBJ1-5; possibly TRBD1 for D (6 bases). V lost 9 bases, J lost 3 bases, and 12 bases lay in between. The V gene's germline CDR1 is LNHDA and CDR2 SQIVND (reference sequence). The CDR3 consists of 13 residues.

This clone was detected only once. V usage is TRBV28 and J usage is TRBJ1-2; a weak D match, TRBD1 (6 bases). This CDR3 is built from 19 residues. V was pared by 6 bases and J by 1 base, with 27 bases between. Germline CDR1 reads MDHEN; CDR2 reads SYDVKM. The CDR3 sequence is CASRKPARQVGSYNYGYTF. The CDR3 DNA is TGTGCCAGCAGAAAGCCCGCCCGACAGGTCGGATCCTATAACTATGGCTACACCTTC.

The genes are TRBV29-1 and TRBJ1-2; 9 nucleotides align to TRBD1. The CDR3 spans 17 residues. CDR1 and CDR2 from the germline V gene are SQVTM and ANQGSEA. V shed 6 bases and J 5 bases; nucleotides not matched to a gene: 19. The CDR3 region is CSVMEYRTGELLYGYTF. In DNA form, the CDR3 reads TGCAGCGTGATGGAATACCGGACAGGGGAACTCCTATATGGCTACACCTTC.

The chain combines TRBV6-6 with TRBJ1-4, with 10 bases aligning to TRBD1. Germline CDR1 reads MNHNY; CDR2 reads SVGAGI (reference sequence). This CDR3 comprises 16 residues. The J segment lost 5 bases and the V segment lost 2 bases, leaving 5 bases of the junction unmatched. For the CDR3, the DNA is TGTGCCAGCAGTTACCCGACAGGGGGCGGGAATGAAAAACTGTTTTTT. Translated, it gives CASSYPTGGGNEKLFF.

The chain combines TRBV29-1 with TRBJ2-7; TRBD1 agrees at 7 bases. From germline, CDR1 is SQVTM and CDR2 ANQGSEA. This CDR3 spans 14 amino acids. V dropped 4 bases and J dropped 0; count of bases not matched to a gene: 6. DNA for the CDR3: TGCAGCGTTGCTGGGGCAGGGGGCTCCTACGAGCAGTACTTC. Protein sequence: CSVAGAGGSYEQYF.

The J gene is TRBJ2-3, the V gene TRBV6-5; unclear D gene. V gave up 2 bases and J gave up 4 bases, with 16 bases separating them. Looked up from germline, CDR1 is MNHEY and CDR2 is SVGAGI. This CDR3 is built from 16 residues. CDR3 bases: TGTGCCAGCAGTTACACGAGGTTTGGGTTGGCAGATACGCAGTATTTT. Amino acids: CASSYTRFGLADTQYF.

The chain uses TRBV28 and TRBJ2-6; D is perhaps TRBD1 (5 bases). The germline gives CDR1 MDHEN, CDR2 SYDVKM. The ends were cut back, 10 bases at V and 0 bases at J, with 16 bases in the middle. The CDR3 has 16 residues. The CDR3, as DNA: TGTGCCACCAGGACACAGTTGAGCTCTGGGGCCAACGTCCTGACTTTC. This codes for CATRTQLSSGANVLTF.